These 7 T cell receptor beta chains share one sample of origin, sequenced in a study of cytomegalovirus exposure and HLA in healthy donors. The PCR contained 60 Vbeta and 13 Jbeta primers. The protocol was immunoSEQ multiplex PCR, while the TCRdb copy is restricted to in-frame clones and leaves out a portion. The sample holds over 90,000 clones, 50% to 80% seen once. Sample: PBMCs. These receptors came from a man aged 55 to 69 in good health and CMV-seronegative.

As for this clone: Other DNA sequences in the sample encode the same CDR3. This sequence joins TRBV6-6 and TRBJ2-3, with no clear D. CDR1 and CDR2 (germline): MNHNY, SVGAGI (reference sequence). V was trimmed by 6 bases and J by 1 base, leaving 11 bases between them. CDR3 length: 14 amino acids. The CDR3 sequence is CASRGTDRTDTQYF. CDR3 nucleotide sequence: TGTGCCAGCAGAGGCACAGATCGCACAGATACGCAGTATTTT.

This clone has just a few counts. This chain links TRBV29-1 with TRBJ1-2; possible D gene TRBD1, 6 bases. CDR3 length equals 16 residues. Trimming stripped 0 bases from V and 4 bases from J, with 18 bases between. Germline lookup yields CDR1 SQVTM and CDR2 ANQGSEA. The CDR3 nucleotides are TGCAGCGTTGAAGATAGGGGGACGGACTTCGCCTATGGCTACACCTTC. This encodes CSVEDRGTDFAYGYTF.

The chain employs TRBV29-1 and TRBJ1-1, with 7 bases aligning to TRBD1. The J segment lost 3 bases and the V segment lost 7 bases, leaving 11 bases of the junction unmatched. The CDR3 covers 14 residues. Germline V lookup: CDR1 SQVTM, CDR2 ANQGSEA. CDR3 sequence: CSGTEGARHTEAFF. The CDR3 region has the DNA TGCAGCGGCACCGAGGGGGCGCGCCACACTGAAGCTTTCTTT.

This clone turned up a few times. CDR3 residues: CASSLEGGTGNPQYF. In DNA, the CDR3 is TGTGCCAGCAGCTTAGAGGGGGGGACAGGGAATCCCCAGTACTTC. The J gene is TRBJ2-5, the V gene TRBV7-6, with 9 bases matching TRBD1. CDR1 is SGHVS and CDR2 is FNYEAQ in the germline V gene. This CDR3 has 15 amino acids. V was pared by 1 base and J by 9 bases, with 9 bases of the junction left unmatched. Full variable domain (outside the CDR3, taken from reference TRBV7-6 and TRBJ2-5): GAGVSQSPRYKVTKRGQDVALRCDPISGHVSLYWYRQALGQGPEFLTYFNYEAQQDKSGLPNDRFSAERPEGSISTLTIQRTEQRDSAMYRCASSLEGGTGNPQYFGPGTRLLVL.

The chain joins TRBV11-2 to TRBJ1-3, with 7 bases fitting TRBD1. Trimming at V came to 1 base and at J to 4 bases, leaving 7 bases not matched to a gene. Germline CDR1 reads SGHAT; CDR2 reads FQNNGV. The CDR3 extends over 16 amino acids. The CDR3 sequence: CASSLARQGRGNTIYF. The CDR3 DNA is TGTGCCAGCAGCTTAGCCCGACAGGGTCGCGGAAACACCATATATTTT.

J is TRBJ2-5 and V is TRBV19, with TRBD1 matching over 7 bases. V was pared by 6 bases and J by 5 bases, with 6 bases of the junction left unmatched. Germline lookup yields CDR1 LNHDA and CDR2 SQIVND (reference sequence). The CDR3 sequence is 13 residues long. The CDR3 coding sequence is TGTGCCAGTAGCCAAGGGACAGTGGAGACCCAGTACTTC. This translates into CASSQGTVETQYF.

The chain employs TRBV10-3 and TRBJ2-5, with TRBD2 matching over 8 bases. This CDR3 is built from 18 residues. V shed 0 bases and J 1 base; nucleotides not matched to a gene: 10. Germline CDR1 is ENHRY and CDR2 is SYGVKD. The chain's CDR3 is CAISESGLAAGPQETQYF. CDR3 nucleotides: TGTGCCATCAGTGAGTCCGGACTAGCAGCCGGCCCCCAAGAGACCCAGTACTTC.